The next 7 T cell receptor beta chains were all read from a single sample in a study of blood T cell repertoires in COVID-19. Using immunoSEQ multiplex PCR, the repertoire was profiled, and TCRdb retains in-frame clones only, with some absent. This table has roughly 63,000 clones, 74% appearing once. Sequenced material: peripheral blood. The receptor source for this set is a woman of 80 years or more with acute or convalescent COVID-19.

The V gene is TRBV20-1, the J gene TRBJ2-4; the D gene is possibly TRBD1 (5 bases). Germline values: CDR1 DFQATT, CDR2 SNEGSKA (reference sequence). This CDR3 has 11 residues. V shed 1 base and J shed 15 bases, with 13 bases lying between them. The CDR3 loop is CSARASEQAYF. As DNA, the CDR3 is TGCAGTGCTAGAGCCTCGGAACAGGCGTACTTC.

The CDR3: CASSAHRELQFF. DNA of the CDR3: TGTGCCAGCAGCGCACACAGGGAACTCCAGTTCTTC. The chain couples TRBV11-3 to TRBJ2-1; D is possibly TRBD1 (6 bases). The CDR3 is 12 residues long. Between the trimmed V and J ends, which lost 5 bases and 13 bases, there was a span of 15 bases. The germline V gene has CDR1 SGHNT and CDR2 YENEEA.

V usage is TRBV29-1 and J usage is TRBJ1-1, with D uncertain. This CDR3 is 15 amino acids long. V lost 2 bases, J lost 3 bases, and 16 bases lay in between. Germline assignment: CDR1 SQVTM and CDR2 ANQGSEA. CDR3 in amino acids: CSVEPGWAADTEAFF. The DNA of the CDR3 is TGCAGCGTTGAACCCGGTTGGGCAGCAGACACTGAAGCTTTCTTT.

The chain combines TRBV27 with TRBJ1-2, with D perhaps TRBD1 (5 bases). CDR1 is MNHEY, CDR2 SMNVEV, per germline (reference sequence). The CDR3 loop spans 13 amino acids. V was trimmed by 5 bases and J by 7 bases, leaving 14 bases between them. CDR3 bases: TGTGCCAGCAGTCCGAACCAGGGCGGTGGCTACACCTTC. The encoded protein is CASSPNQGGGYTF.

The V and J genes are TRBV10-3 and TRBJ2-3, with 9 bases aligning to TRBD2. J gave up 6 bases and V 4 bases, and 5 bases lay outside the gene matches. The germline gives CDR1 ENHRY, CDR2 SYGVKD. The CDR3 extends over 14 amino acids. The CDR3 reads CAISGVAGADTQYF. CDR3 DNA: TGTGCCATCAGTGGTGTAGCGGGAGCGGATACGCAGTATTTT.

CDR3 nucleotide sequence: TGCAGCGTTGAAGGGCAGGGGGTAGACTATGGCTACACCTTC. Its protein is CSVEGQGVDYGYTF. The J gene is TRBJ1-2, the V gene TRBV29-1, with 7 bases fitting TRBD1. With V trimmed by 1 base and J by 3 bases, 5 bases remained unmatched. Germline V gene sequence: CDR1 SQVTM, CDR2 ANQGSEA. There are 14 residues in the CDR3.

This rearrangement joins TRBV27 to TRBJ1-3; TRBD1 might be the D (5 bases). CDR1 MNHEY and CDR2 SMNVEV come from the germline V gene (reference sequence). V gave up 1 base and J gave up 4 bases, with 8 bases separating them. The CDR3 extends over 14 amino acids. In DNA form, the CDR3 reads TGTGCCAGCAGTTTATTAGGGGCAGGAAACACCATATATTTT. This translates into CASSLLGAGNTIYF.